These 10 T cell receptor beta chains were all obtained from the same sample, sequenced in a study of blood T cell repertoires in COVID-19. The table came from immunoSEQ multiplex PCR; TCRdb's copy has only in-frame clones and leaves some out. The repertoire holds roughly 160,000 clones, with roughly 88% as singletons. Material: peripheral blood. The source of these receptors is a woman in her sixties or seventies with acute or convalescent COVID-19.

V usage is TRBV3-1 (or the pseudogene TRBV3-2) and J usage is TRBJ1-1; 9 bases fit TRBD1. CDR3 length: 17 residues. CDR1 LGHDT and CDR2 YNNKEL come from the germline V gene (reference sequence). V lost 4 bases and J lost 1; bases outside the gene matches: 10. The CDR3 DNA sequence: TGTGCCAGCAGCCGCTACCGGACAGGGGCCCAGAACACTGAAGCTTTCTTT. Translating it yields CASSRYRTGAQNTEAFF.

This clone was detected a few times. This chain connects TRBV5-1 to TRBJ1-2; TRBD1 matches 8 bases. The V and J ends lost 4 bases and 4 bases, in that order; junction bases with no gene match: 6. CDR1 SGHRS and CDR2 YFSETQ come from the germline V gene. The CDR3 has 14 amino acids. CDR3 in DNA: TGCGCCAGCAGCCCGGGCGGGACAGGCTATGGCTACACCTTC. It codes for CASSPGGTGYGYTF.

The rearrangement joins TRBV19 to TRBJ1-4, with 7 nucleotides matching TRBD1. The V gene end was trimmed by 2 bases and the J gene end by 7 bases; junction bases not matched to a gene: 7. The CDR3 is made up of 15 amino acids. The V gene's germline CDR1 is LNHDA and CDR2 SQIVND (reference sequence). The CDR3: CASSIPAGGSEKLFF. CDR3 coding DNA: TGTGCCAGTAGTATACCGGCAGGGGGGAGTGAAAAACTGTTTTTT.

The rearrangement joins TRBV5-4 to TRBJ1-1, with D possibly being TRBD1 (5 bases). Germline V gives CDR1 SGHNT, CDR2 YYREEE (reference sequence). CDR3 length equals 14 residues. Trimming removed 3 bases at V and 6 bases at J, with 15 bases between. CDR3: CASSYKQGRAEAFF. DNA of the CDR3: TGTGCCAGCAGCTACAAGCAGGGAAGGGCTGAAGCTTTCTTT.

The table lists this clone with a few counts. The CDR3, as DNA: TGTGCCAGCAGTTACGGACAACCTAATGAAAAACTGTTTTTT. This translates into CASSYGQPNEKLFF. The chain joins TRBV6-5 to TRBJ1-4, with D perhaps TRBD1 (5 bases). The CDR3 is made up of 14 amino acids. Germline V gene lookup returns CDR1 MNHEY and CDR2 SVGAGI. V shed 2 bases and J shed 3 bases, with 7 bases lying between them.

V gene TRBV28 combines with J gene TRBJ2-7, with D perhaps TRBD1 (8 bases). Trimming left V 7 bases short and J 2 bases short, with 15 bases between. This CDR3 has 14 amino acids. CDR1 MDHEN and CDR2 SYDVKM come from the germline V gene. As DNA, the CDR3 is TGTGCCAGCAATTACAGGGGGGGACCCTACGAGCAGTACTTC. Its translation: CASNYRGGPYEQYF.

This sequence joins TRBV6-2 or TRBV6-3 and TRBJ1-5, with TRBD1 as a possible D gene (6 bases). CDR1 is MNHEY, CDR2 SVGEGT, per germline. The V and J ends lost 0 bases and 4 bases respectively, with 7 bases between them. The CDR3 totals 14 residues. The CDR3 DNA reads TGTGCCAGCAGTTACTCCAGGGGAAATCAGCCCCAGCATTTT. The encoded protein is CASSYSRGNQPQHF.

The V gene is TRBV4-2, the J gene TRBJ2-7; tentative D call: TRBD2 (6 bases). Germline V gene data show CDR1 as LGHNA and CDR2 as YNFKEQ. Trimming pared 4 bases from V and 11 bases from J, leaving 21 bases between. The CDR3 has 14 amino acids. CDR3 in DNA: TGTGCCAGCAGCCCCCGACTAGGTGGGAGTGGGGAGTACTTC. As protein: CASSPRLGGSGEYF.

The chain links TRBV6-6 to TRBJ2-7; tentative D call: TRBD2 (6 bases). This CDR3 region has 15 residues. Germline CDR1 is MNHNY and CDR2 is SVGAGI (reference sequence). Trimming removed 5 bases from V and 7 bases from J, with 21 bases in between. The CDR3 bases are TGTGCCAGCAGTCACCGGGACTTACTACGAAAGGAGCAGTACTTC. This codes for CASSHRDLLRKEQYF.

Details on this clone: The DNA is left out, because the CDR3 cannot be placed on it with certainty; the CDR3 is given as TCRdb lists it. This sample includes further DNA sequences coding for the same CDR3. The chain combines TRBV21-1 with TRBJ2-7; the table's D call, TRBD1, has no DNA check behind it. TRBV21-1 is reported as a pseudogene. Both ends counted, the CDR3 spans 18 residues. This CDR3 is CASSKLVQWGQGASEQYF.